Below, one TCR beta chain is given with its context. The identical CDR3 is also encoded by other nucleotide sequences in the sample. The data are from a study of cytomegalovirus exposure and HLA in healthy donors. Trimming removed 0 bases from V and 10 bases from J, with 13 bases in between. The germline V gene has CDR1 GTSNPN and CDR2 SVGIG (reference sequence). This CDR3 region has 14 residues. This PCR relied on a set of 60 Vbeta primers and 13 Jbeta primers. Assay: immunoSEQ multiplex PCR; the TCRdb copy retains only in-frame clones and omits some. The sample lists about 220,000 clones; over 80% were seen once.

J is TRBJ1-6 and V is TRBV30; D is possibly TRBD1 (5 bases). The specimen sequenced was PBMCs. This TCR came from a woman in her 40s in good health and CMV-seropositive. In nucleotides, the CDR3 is TGTGCCTGGAGTGTGGCAGGGATTAACTCACCCCTCCACTTT. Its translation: CAWSVAGINSPLHF.